What follows are 2 T cell receptor beta chains derived from one specimen sequenced in a study of blood T cell repertoires in COVID-19. Profiling relied on immunoSEQ multiplex PCR, and the TCRdb table lists in-frame clones only, not all of them. Of some 120,000 clones in the sample, 86% are singletons; the top ten hold approximately 4%. Sequenced: peripheral blood. The receptor source for this set is a man between 40 and 49 years old with acute or convalescent COVID-19.

The gene calls are TRBV5-1 and TRBJ2-3; a weak D match, TRBD2 (7 bases). Looked up from germline, CDR1 is SGHRS and CDR2 is YFSETQ. The CDR3 is 14 amino acids. V lost 7 bases and J lost 0, with 12 bases in between. Here the CDR3 reads CASLAGASTDTQYF. The DNA for the CDR3 is TGCGCCAGCTTGGCGGGGGCCAGCACAGATACGCAGTATTTT.

This chain links TRBV14 with TRBJ2-1, with 8 nucleotides matching TRBD2. The CDR3 extends over 15 amino acids. Looked up from germline, CDR1 is SGHDN and CDR2 is FVKESK. V shed 0 bases and J 10 bases; nucleotides not matched to a gene: 8. The CDR3 nucleotides read TGTGCCAGCAGCCAAGAGTCAGCGGGAGTTAGGGAGCAGTTCTTC. Translation gives CASSQESAGVREQFF.